The 4 T cell receptor beta chains below were found in one sample sequenced in a study of graft-versus-host responses after intestinal transplantation. Data came from immunoSEQ multiplex PCR; TCRdb stores just in-frame clones and leaves some out. Of tens of thousands of clones in the sample, roughly 89% were seen once. Their target antigens are unknown. The sample in question was unstimulated CD4+ T cells sorted from spleen or lymph node cells, obtained before intestinal transplant. Every receptor here comes from a human donor who received an intestinal transplant.

The rearrangement joins TRBV28 to TRBJ1-1; D ambiguous. The CDR3 spans 15 residues. Germline V gives CDR1 MDHEN, CDR2 SYDVKM. V lost 1 base and J 0 bases, leaving 9 bases between the germline ends. The CDR3, as DNA: TGTGCCAGCAGTTTATCAGGAGTCATGAACACTGAAGCTTTCTTT. Residues: CASSLSGVMNTEAFF. The complete variable domain, with remaining parts taken from reference TRBV28 and TRBJ1-1, reads DVKVTQSSRYLVKRTGEKVFLECVQDMDHENMFWYRQDPGLGLRLIYFSYDVKMKEKGDIPEGYSVSREKKERFSLILESASTNQTSMYLCASSLSGVMNTEAFFGQGTRLTVV.

About this clone itself: Mismatch with germline at one junction end may stem from a read error. The chain has TRBV27 and TRBJ2-3; 11 bases are shared with TRBD2. The CDR3 has 20 residues. Germline-derived CDR1 and CDR2 are MNHEY and SMNVEV (reference sequence). CDR3 loop: CASSPHLLAGGLTSTDTRYF. The CDR3 DNA sequence: TGTGCCAGCAGTCCTCACCTCCTAGCGGGAGGACTAACTAGCACAGATACGCGGTATTTT.

The V and J genes are TRBV27 and TRBJ1-2; D is possibly TRBD1 (6 bases). CDR3 length: 16 amino acids. The germline V gene encodes CDR1 MNHEY and CDR2 SMNVEV (reference sequence). The ends were cut back, 1 base at V and 5 bases at J, with 17 bases in the middle. As DNA, the CDR3 is TGTGCCAGCAGTTTATTGGCAGGGCAGGGGTCTTATGGCTACACCTTC. Protein: CASSLLAGQGSYGYTF.

The rearrangement joins TRBV14 to TRBJ2-2; D might be TRBD1 (6 bases). The V end was cut by 8 bases, the J end by 0 bases, with 16 bases between. Germline V gene lookup returns CDR1 SGHDN and CDR2 FVKESK. The CDR3 length is 16 residues. The CDR3 DNA follows: TGTGCCAGCGCAATCGCTAGGACAGCGAACACCGGGGAGCTGTTTTTT. Protein product: CASAIARTANTGELFF.